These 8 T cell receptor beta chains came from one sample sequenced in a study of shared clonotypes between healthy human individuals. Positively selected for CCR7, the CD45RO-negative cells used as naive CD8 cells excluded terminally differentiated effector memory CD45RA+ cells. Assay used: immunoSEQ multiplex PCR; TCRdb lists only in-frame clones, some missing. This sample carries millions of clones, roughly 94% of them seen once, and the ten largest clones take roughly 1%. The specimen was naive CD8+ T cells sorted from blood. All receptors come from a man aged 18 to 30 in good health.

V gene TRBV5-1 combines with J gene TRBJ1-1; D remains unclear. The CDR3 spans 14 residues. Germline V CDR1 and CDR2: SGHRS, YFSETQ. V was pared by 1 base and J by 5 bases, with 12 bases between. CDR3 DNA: TGCGCCAGCAGCTTGATATTTCGTGCTACTGAAGCTTTCTTT. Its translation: CASSLIFRATEAFF. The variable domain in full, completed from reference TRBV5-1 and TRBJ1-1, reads KAGVTQTPRYLIKTRGQQVTLSCSPISGHRSVSWYQQTPGQGLQFLFEYFSETQRNKGNFPGRFSGRQFSNSRSEMNVSTLELGDSALYLCASSLIFRATEAFFGQGTRLTVV.

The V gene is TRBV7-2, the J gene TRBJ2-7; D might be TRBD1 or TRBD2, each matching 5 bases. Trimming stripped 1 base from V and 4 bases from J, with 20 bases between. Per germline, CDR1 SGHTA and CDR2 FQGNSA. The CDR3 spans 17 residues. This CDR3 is CASSLVGPLGEDYEQYF. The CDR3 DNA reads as TGTGCCAGCAGCTTAGTGGGCCCACTGGGGGAAGATTACGAGCAGTACTTC. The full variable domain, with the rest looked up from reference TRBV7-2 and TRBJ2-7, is GAGVSQSPSNKVTEKGKDVELRCDPISGHTALYWYRQSLGQGLEFLIYFQGNSAPDKSGLPSDRFSAERTGGSVSTLTIQRTQQEDSAVYLCASSLVGPLGEDYEQYFGPGTRLTVT.

CDR3 DNA: TGTGCCAGCAGTTTGTGGGGCAGCTCCTACGAGCAGTACTTC. This codes for CASSLWGSSYEQYF. This sequence joins TRBV7-6 and TRBJ2-7, with D possibly TRBD1 on 5 matching bases. From germline, CDR1 is SGHVS and CDR2 FNYEAQ. The CDR3 totals 14 residues. Trimming left V 6 bases short and J 0 bases short, with 12 bases between. Based on the CDR3 plus reference TRBV7-6 and TRBJ2-7, the full variable domain is GAGVSQSPRYKVTKRGQDVALRCDPISGHVSLYWYRQALGQGPEFLTYFNYEAQQDKSGLPNDRFSAERPEGSISTLTIQRTEQRDSAMYRCASSLWGSSYEQYFGPGTRLTVT.

The CDR3 loop reads CASSLKDGYEQYF. CDR3 coding DNA: TGTGCCAGCAGTCTCAAGGACGGATACGAGCAGTACTTC. V and J are TRBV27 and TRBJ2-7; D unclear. Trimming stripped 5 bases from V and 4 bases from J, with 12 bases between. The length of the CDR3 is 13 residues. Germline loops: CDR1 MNHEY, CDR2 SMNVEV (reference sequence).

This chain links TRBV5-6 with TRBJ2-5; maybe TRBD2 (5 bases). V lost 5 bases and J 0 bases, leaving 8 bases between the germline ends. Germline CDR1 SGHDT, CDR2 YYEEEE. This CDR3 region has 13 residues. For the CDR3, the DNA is TGTGCCAGCAGTTGGAGGAACCAAGAGACCCAGTACTTC. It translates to CASSWRNQETQYF.

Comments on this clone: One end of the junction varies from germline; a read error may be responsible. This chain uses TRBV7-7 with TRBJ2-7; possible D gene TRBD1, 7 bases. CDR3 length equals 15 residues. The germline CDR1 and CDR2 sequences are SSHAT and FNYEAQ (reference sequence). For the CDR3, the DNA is TGTGCTAGCAGCTTGGGTACAGGGGAGGAGTACGAGCAGTACTTC. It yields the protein CASSLGTGEEYEQYF.

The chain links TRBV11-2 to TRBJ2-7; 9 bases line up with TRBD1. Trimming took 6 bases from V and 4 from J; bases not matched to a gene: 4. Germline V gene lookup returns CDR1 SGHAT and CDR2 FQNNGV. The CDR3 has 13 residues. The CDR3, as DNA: TGTGCCAGCAGGGACAGGGGTCTGTACGAGCAGTACTTC. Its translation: CASRDRGLYEQYF.

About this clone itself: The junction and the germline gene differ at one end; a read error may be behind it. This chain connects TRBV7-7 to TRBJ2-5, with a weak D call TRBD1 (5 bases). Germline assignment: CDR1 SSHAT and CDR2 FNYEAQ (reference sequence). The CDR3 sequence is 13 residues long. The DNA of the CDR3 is TGTGCTAGCAGCTCAGGGATTTTGGAGACCCAGTACTTC. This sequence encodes CASSSGILETQYF.